One and the same sample provided the 26 T cell receptor beta chains below, sequenced in a study of metastatic and nonmetastatic thyroid tumors. TCRdb re-called clones via MiXCR from the PCR reads. The sample has 49,000 or so clones, 24% seen once. All patients reached thyroid surgery having received no treatment beforehand. Material: blood. The receptors were gathered from a male donor with papillary thyroid cancer or a benign thyroid nodule (not recorded which). Some clones in this sample may be carry-over from other donors' samples.

This clone was detected ten times or more. The V call is TRBV3-1, the J call TRBJ2-5; D is undetermined. The V end lost 0 bases, the J end lost 1 base, and 9 bases lay between the germline ends. Looked up from germline, CDR1 is LGHDT and CDR2 is YNNKEL (reference sequence). CDR3 length: 15 residues. CDR3 coding DNA: TGTGCCAGCAGCCAAGATCGGGCTGGCCAAGAGACCCAGTACTTC. Translated: CASSQDRAGQETQYF.

This chain links TRBV28 with TRBJ1-2; D is possibly TRBD1 (5 bases). Germline V gives CDR1 MDHEN, CDR2 SYDVKM. V shed 4 bases and J shed 7 bases, with 22 bases lying between them. The CDR3 totals 16 residues. As DNA, the CDR3 is TGTGCCAGCAGTTCCCACAGGTACACCAGTTCCTTTGGCTACACCTTC. It encodes CASSSHRYTSSFGYTF.

The sample holds a few counts of this clone. Since a much larger clone is just one base distant, this may be a read error. The chain employs TRBV6-2 or TRBV6-3 and TRBJ2-7, with D unresolved. This CDR3 contains 13 residues. Germline V lookup: CDR1 MNHEY, CDR2 SVGEGT. CDR3 sequence: CASSLDAPYERYF. The CDR3 DNA sequence: TGTGCCAGCAGTTTGGACGCTCCCTACGAGCGGTACTTC.

The chain joins TRBV19 to TRBJ2-7; TRBD2 agrees at 10 bases. Germline-derived CDR1 and CDR2 are LNHDA and SQIVND (reference sequence). This CDR3 contains 14 residues. The trim removed 3 bases at V and 5 bases at J, leaving 4 bases unmatched. The CDR3 bases are TGTGCCAGTAGTATTTTAGCGGGAGGAAACGAGCAGTACTTC. Translation: CASSILAGGNEQYF.

Here the CDR3 reads CAWSLGAYSGNTIYF. The CDR3 region has the DNA TGTGCCTGGAGTTTAGGGGCGTACTCTGGAAACACCATATATTTT. V is TRBV30 and J is TRBJ1-3, with a possible D match to TRBD1 (5 bases). The CDR3 consists of 15 residues. Trimming stripped 2 bases from V and 0 bases from J, with 11 bases between. CDR1 and CDR2 from the germline V gene are GTSNPN and SVGIG (reference sequence).

This clone was recorded many times. The chain is built from TRBV11-1 and TRBJ1-1, with 7 positions matching TRBD1. The length of the CDR3 is 16 residues. CDR1 SGHAT and CDR2 FQDESV come from the germline V gene (reference sequence). V lost 0 bases and J lost 1; bases outside the gene matches: 5. This CDR3 reads CASSLASGQPNTEAFF. CDR3 bases: TGTGCCAGCAGCTTAGCGTCGGGACAGCCGAACACTGAAGCTTTCTTT.

Ten or more counts support this clone. V and J are TRBV18 and TRBJ2-3; weak D call: TRBD2 (6 bases). There are 15 residues in the CDR3. V was shortened by 3 bases and J by 2 bases, with 12 bases between the two germline ends. Germline V gene data show CDR1 as KGHSH and CDR2 as LQKENI. As DNA, the CDR3 is TGTGCCAGCTCACCGACCGGGACTTTCACAGATACGCAGTATTTT. It specifies CASSPTGTFTDTQYF.

In its sample, this clone was seen many times. J is TRBJ2-1 and V is TRBV27; TRBD2 might be the D (5 bases). Germline V gene data show CDR1 as MNHEY and CDR2 as SMNVEV (reference sequence). V was trimmed by 4 bases and J by 8 bases, leaving 12 bases between them. This CDR3 is 13 amino acids long. The DNA for the CDR3 is TGTGCCAGCAGTTCCCAGGACTCGGATGAGCAGTTCTTC. It specifies CASSSQDSDEQFF.

The chain has TRBV6-4 and TRBJ2-1; 9 bases match TRBD2. The length of the CDR3 is 15 residues. J gave up 8 bases and V 8 bases, and 13 bases lay outside the gene matches. Germline V gene data show CDR1 as MRHNA and CDR2 as SNTAGT. As DNA, the CDR3 is TGTGCCAGCTCTAAGGGGGCTAGCGGGATCTATGAGCAGTTCTTC. This codes for CASSKGASGIYEQFF.

This clone has a count of ten or more. This chain joins TRBV19 and TRBJ2-2; 9 bases are a match to TRBD2. CDR3 length: 16 amino acids. From germline, CDR1 is LNHDA and CDR2 SQIVND (reference sequence). V trimming: 3 bases; J trimming: 3 bases; junction bases outside the gene matches: 5. The CDR3 sequence: CASSMTSGGYTGELFF. CDR3 nucleotides: TGTGCCAGTAGTATGACCAGCGGGGGGTACACCGGGGAGCTGTTTTTT.

This clone has at least ten counts. V usage is TRBV10-3 and J usage is TRBJ2-3, with D perhaps matching TRBD2 (6 bases). This CDR3 has 14 residues. Trimming pared 3 bases from V and 1 base from J, leaving 8 bases between. CDR1 ENHRY and CDR2 SYGVKD come from the germline V gene. The CDR3 nucleotides are TGTGCCATCAGTGATGGAGGGGGCACAGATACGCAGTATTTT. Translated, it gives CAISDGGGTDTQYF.

The chain joins TRBV5-8 to TRBJ1-5; no firm D call. Germline lookup yields CDR1 SGHTS and CDR2 YDEGEE. CDR3 length equals 15 residues. V dropped 3 bases and J dropped 4 bases, with 14 bases sitting between them. The chain's CDR3 is CASSSSGAGNQPQHF. In nucleotides, the CDR3 is TGTGCCAGCAGCTCATCAGGTGCGGGTAATCAGCCCCAGCATTTT.

This clone showed up just a few times. CDR3 DNA sequence: TGTGCCAGCAAACAAGGAGTCTCTGGAAACACCATATATTTT. Its protein product is CASKQGVSGNTIYF. The V gene is TRBV25-1, the J gene TRBJ1-3; no reliable D call. Germline CDR1 and CDR2: MGHDK and SYGVNS. The CDR3 is 14 amino acids. Trimming removed 7 bases at V and 0 bases at J, with 10 bases between.

The V and J genes are TRBV20-1 and TRBJ2-3; no definite D call. This CDR3 comprises 14 residues. The V gene lost 3 bases and the J gene lost 0 bases, with 10 bases spanning the gap. Germline CDR1 DFQATT, CDR2 SNEGSKA (reference sequence). CDR3 coding DNA: TGCAGTGCTAGGTATACGGTCAGCACAGATACGCAGTATTTT. It translates to CSARYTVSTDTQYF.

The table lists this clone with many counts. V is TRBV5-4 and J is TRBJ2-7; 8 positions agree with TRBD2. J lost 5 bases, V lost 0 bases, and 13 bases had no gene match. The CDR3 is 17 residues long. CDR1 is SGHNT and CDR2 is YYREEE in the germline V gene (reference sequence). CDR3: CASSLAGWREVRNEQYF. The CDR3 region has the DNA TGTGCCAGCAGCTTGGCTGGGTGGCGGGAGGTGAGAAACGAGCAGTACTTC.

This chain joins TRBV4-2 and TRBJ2-7; no clear D gene. V dropped 1 base and J dropped 3 bases, with 7 bases sitting between them. This CDR3 comprises 13 residues. CDR1 is LGHNA and CDR2 is YNFKEQ in the germline V gene. The CDR3 sequence is CASSQAQNYEQYF. CDR3 bases: TGTGCCAGCAGCCAAGCGCAGAACTACGAGCAGTACTTC.

Of note for this clone: A much larger clone differs from this one at a single base, so this may be a read error. The chain employs TRBV11-1 and TRBJ2-1; D remains ambiguous. There are 15 residues in the CDR3. Germline lookup yields CDR1 SGHAT and CDR2 FQDESV (reference sequence). Trimming cost V 0 bases and J 1 base, with 7 bases left between them. Here the CDR3 reads CASSLAVMSYNEQFF. CDR3 coding DNA: TGTGCCAGCAGCTTAGCGGTAATGTCCTACAATGAGCAGTTCTTC.

The chain joins TRBV7-2 to TRBJ2-5; 9 bases align to TRBD2. The germline V gene encodes CDR1 SGHTA and CDR2 FQGNSA. V lost 8 bases to trimming and J lost 4 bases; unmatched junction nucleotides: 14. This CDR3 has 16 amino acids. The CDR3 region is CASRLAGSCLLETQYF. In nucleotides, the CDR3 is TGTGCCAGCCGTCTAGCGGGGTCCTGCCTCCTAGAGACCCAGTACTTC.

This clone was recorded at least ten times. A much larger clone sits a single nucleotide away, making a read error possible. The DNA of the CDR3 is TGTGCCAGCTCACAGGGGCTGCCCTTGGACACCGGGGAGCTGTTTTTT. Translating it yields CASSQGLPLDTGELFF. The V and J genes are TRBV18 and TRBJ2-2; a possible D gene is TRBD1 (5 bases). There are 16 residues in the CDR3. The ends were cut back, 4 bases at V and 3 bases at J, with 15 bases in the middle. From germline, CDR1 is KGHSH and CDR2 LQKENI.

This clone was recorded many times. The chain carries TRBV4-1 and TRBJ2-3; TRBD2 matches at 14 bases. CDR3 size: 18 residues. Trimming took 4 bases from V and 9 from J; bases not matched to a gene: 15. Per the germline V gene, CDR1 is MGHRA and CDR2 is YSYEKL. As DNA, the CDR3 is TGCGCCAGCAGCCTCTATACCGGGACTAGCGGGAGAGGAGAGACGCAGTATTTT. This codes for CASSLYTGTSGRGETQYF.

This clone was found many times. The genes are TRBV27 and TRBJ2-7; no reliable D call. This CDR3 is built from 13 residues. Germline V gene sequence: CDR1 MNHEY, CDR2 SMNVEV (reference sequence). The ends were cut back, 6 bases at V and 3 bases at J, with 12 bases in the middle. The DNA for the CDR3 is TGTGCCAGCAGAACAAGAGGCCACTACGAGCAGTACTTC. The encoded protein is CASRTRGHYEQYF.

The V call is TRBV7-9, the J call TRBJ1-2; 7 positions match TRBD1. The CDR3 contains 15 residues. The germline V gene encodes CDR1 SEHNR and CDR2 FQNEAQ (reference sequence). Losses at the gene ends were 5 bases for V and 5 bases for J; bases not matched to a gene: 11. The CDR3 loop reads CASSQTTGAGYGYTF. The CDR3 nucleotides are TGTGCCAGCAGCCAGACTACAGGGGCGGGTTATGGCTACACCTTC.

This chain links TRBV7-8 with TRBJ1-2; D is possibly TRBD1 (5 bases). This CDR3 is built from 12 residues. V gave up 1 base and J gave up 6 bases, with 6 bases separating them. Germline V lookup: CDR1 SGHVS, CDR2 FQNEAQ. In DNA, the CDR3 is TGTGCCAGCAGCTTAGTAGGGGATGGCTACACCTTC. It yields the protein CASSLVGDGYTF.

This clone came up a few times. The chain carries TRBV27 and TRBJ2-7; D possibly corresponds to TRBD1 (5 bases). The germline V gene has CDR1 MNHEY and CDR2 SMNVEV (reference sequence). The V end was cut by 6 bases, the J end by 0 bases, with 15 bases between. The CDR3 sequence is 15 residues long. The CDR3 protein is CASSPRVSSSYEQYF. The CDR3 DNA sequence: TGTGCCAGCAGCCCCAGGGTTTCTAGCTCCTACGAGCAGTACTTC.

CDR3 in DNA: TGTGCCAGCAGCATCTACTCCCTAGCGCACATTCAGTACTTC. This translates into CASSIYSLAHIQYF. The chain joins TRBV13 to TRBJ2-4; tentative D call: TRBD2 (6 bases). V was trimmed by 5 bases and J by 8 bases, leaving 16 bases between them. Germline CDR1 reads PRHDT; CDR2 reads FYEKMQ (reference sequence). The CDR3 contains 14 residues.

Ten or more counts support this clone. One end of the junction varies from germline; a read error may be responsible. At the DNA level, this CDR3 is encoded by other sequences in the same sample as well. Here the CDR3 reads CASSLGGISYEQYF. DNA for the CDR3: TGTGCCAGCAGCTTAGGGGGGATCTCCTACGAACAGTACTTC. The chain uses TRBV7-2 and TRBJ2-7; D possibly matches TRBD1 or TRBD2 (5 bases each). CDR1 SGHTA and CDR2 FQGNSA come from the germline V gene. There are 14 residues in the CDR3.